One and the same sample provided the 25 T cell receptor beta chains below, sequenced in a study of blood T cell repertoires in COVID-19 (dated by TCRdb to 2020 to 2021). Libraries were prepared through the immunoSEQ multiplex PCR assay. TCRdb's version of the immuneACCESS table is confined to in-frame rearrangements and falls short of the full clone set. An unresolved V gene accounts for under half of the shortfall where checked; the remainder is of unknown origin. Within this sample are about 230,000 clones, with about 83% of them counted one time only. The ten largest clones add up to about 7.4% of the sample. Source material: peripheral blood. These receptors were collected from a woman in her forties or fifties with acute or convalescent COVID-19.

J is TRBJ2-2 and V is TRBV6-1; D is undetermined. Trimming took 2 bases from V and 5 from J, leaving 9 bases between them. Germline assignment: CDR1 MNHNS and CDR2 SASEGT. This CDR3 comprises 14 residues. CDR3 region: CASSEYYGTGELFF. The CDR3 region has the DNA TGTGCCAGCAGTGAATATTACGGGACCGGGGAGCTGTTTTTT.

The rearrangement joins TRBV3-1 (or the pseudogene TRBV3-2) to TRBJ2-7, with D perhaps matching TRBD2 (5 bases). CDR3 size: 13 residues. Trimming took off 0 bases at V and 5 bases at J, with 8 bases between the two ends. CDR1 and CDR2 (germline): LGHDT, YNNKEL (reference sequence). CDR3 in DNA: TGTGCCAGCAGCCAAGATTGGGGAGACGAGCAGTACTTC. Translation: CASSQDWGDEQYF.

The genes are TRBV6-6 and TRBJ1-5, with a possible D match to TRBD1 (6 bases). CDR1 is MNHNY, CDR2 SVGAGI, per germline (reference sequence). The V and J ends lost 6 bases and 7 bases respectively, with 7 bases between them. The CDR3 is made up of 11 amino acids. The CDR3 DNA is TGTGCCAGCAGGGACAGCCAGCCCCAGCATTTT. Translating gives CASRDSQPQHF.

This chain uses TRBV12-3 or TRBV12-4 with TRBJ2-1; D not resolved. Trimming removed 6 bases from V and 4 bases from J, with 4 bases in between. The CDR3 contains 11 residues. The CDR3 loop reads CASSGYNEQFF. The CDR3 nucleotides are TGTGCCAGCAGCGGGTACAATGAGCAGTTCTTC.

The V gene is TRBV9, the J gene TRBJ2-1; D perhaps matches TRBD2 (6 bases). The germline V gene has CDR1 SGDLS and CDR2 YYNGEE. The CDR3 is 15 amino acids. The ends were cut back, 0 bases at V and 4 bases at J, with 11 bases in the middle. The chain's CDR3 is CASSVVSSAYNEQFF. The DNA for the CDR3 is TGTGCCAGCAGCGTAGTGTCTAGCGCTTACAATGAGCAGTTCTTC. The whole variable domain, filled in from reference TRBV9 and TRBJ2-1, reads DSGVTQTPKHLITATGQRVTLRCSPRSGDLSVYWYQQSLDQGLQFLIQYYNGEERAKGNILERFSAQQFPDLHSELNLSSLELGDSALYFCASSVVSSAYNEQFFGPGTRLTVL.

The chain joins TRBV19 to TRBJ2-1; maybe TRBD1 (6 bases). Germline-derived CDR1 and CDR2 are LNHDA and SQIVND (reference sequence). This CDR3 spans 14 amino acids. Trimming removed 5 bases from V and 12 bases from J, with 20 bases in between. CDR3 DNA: TGTGCCAGTAGTGATCTGGGGGCCGTATACGGGCAGTTCTTC. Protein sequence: CASSDLGAVYGQFF.

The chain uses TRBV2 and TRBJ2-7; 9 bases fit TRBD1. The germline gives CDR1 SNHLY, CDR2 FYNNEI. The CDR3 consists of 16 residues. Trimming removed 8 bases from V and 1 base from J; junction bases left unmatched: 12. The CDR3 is CASGPGTGFPSYEQYF. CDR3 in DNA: TGTGCCAGCGGTCCCGGGACAGGGTTCCCTTCCTACGAGCAGTACTTC.

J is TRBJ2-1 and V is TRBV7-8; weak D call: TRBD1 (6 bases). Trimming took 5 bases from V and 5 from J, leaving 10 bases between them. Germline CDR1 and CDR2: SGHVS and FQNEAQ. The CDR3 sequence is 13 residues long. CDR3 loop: CASSQDRNNEQFF. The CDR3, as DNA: TGTGCCAGCAGCCAAGACAGGAACAATGAGCAGTTCTTC. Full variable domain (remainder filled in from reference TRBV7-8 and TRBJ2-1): GAGVSQSPRYKVAKRGQDVALRCDPISGHVSLFWYQQALGQGPEFLTYFQNEAQLDKSGLPSDRFFAERPEGSVSTLKIQRTQQEDSAVYLCASSQDRNNEQFFGPGTRLTVL.

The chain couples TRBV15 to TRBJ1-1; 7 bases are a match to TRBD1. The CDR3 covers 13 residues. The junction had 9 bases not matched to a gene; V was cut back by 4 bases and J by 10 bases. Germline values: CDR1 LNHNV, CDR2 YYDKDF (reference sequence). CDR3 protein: CATSKGGGAVAFF. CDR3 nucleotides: TGTGCCACCAGCAAAGGAGGGGGCGCCGTAGCTTTCTTT.

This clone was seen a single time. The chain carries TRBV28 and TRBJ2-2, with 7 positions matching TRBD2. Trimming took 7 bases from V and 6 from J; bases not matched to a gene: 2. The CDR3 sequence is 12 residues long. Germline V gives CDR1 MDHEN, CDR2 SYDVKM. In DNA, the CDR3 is TGTGCCAGCACCACTAGCGCCGGGGAGCTGTTTTTT. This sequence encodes CASTTSAGELFF.

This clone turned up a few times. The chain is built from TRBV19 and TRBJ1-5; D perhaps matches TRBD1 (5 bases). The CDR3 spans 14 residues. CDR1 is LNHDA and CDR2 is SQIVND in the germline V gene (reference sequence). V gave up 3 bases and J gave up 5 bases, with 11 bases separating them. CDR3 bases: TGTGCCAGTAGTATGGGGGGTGTCGATCAGCCCCAGCATTTT. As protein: CASSMGGVDQPQHF.

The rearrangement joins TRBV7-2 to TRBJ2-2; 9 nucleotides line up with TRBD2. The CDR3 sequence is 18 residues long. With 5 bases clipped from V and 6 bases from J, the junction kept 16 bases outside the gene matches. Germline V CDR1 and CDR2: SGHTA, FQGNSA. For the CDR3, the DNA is TGTGCCAGCAGCCCGATAGTCCTGGCGGGGGGGTCAGCCGGGGAGCTGTTTTTT. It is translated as CASSPIVLAGGSAGELFF.

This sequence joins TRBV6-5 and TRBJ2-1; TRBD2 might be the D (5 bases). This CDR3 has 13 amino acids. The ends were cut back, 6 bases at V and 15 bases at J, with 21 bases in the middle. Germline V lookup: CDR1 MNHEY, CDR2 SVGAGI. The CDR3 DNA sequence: TGTGCCAGCAGAAAGGGTGGGGTTAGCGCGGTGTTCTTC. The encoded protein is CASRKGGVSAVFF.

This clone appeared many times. CDR3 sequence: CASRSQSQGAHGYTF. The CDR3 bases are TGTGCCAGCAGGAGCCAAAGTCAGGGGGCCCATGGCTACACCTTC. The J gene is TRBJ1-2, the V gene TRBV2; 8 positions agree with TRBD1. The CDR3 consists of 15 residues. V shed 6 bases, J shed 6 bases, and the junction held 12 bases outside the gene matches. Germline loops: CDR1 SNHLY, CDR2 FYNNEI.

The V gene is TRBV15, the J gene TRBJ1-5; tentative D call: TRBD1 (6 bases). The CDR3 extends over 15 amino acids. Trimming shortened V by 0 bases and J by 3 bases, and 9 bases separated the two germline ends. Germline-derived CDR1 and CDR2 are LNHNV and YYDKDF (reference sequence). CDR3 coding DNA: TGTGCCACCAGCAGAGATCCAGGGGTCAATCAGCCCCAGCATTTT. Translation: CATSRDPGVNQPQHF.

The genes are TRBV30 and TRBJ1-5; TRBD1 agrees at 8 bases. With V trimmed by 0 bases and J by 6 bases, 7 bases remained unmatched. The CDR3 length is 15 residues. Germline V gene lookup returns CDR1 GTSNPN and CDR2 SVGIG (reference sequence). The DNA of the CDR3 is TGTGCCTGGAGTGTACCCGGACAGGGAAGTCAGCCCCAGCATTTT. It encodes CAWSVPGQGSQPQHF.

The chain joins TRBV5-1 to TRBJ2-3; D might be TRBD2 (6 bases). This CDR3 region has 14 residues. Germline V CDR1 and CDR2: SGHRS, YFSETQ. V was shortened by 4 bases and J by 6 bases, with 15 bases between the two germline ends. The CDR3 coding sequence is TGCGCCAGCAGCCCCCCCCGCCGGGGGGATACGCAGTATTTT. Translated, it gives CASSPPRRGDTQYF.

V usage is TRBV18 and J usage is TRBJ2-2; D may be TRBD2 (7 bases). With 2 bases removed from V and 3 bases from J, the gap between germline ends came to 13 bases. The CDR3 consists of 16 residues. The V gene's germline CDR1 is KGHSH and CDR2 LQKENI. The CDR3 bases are TGTGCCAGCTCACCATGGGGGGGCGCGGACACCGGGGAGCTGTTTTTT. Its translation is CASSPWGGADTGELFF. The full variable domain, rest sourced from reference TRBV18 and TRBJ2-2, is NAGVMQNPRHLVRRRGQEARLRCSPMKGHSHVYWYRQLPEEGLKFMVYLQKENIIDESGMPKERFSAEFPKEGPSILRIQQVVRGDSAAYFCASSPWGGADTGELFFGEGSRLTVL.

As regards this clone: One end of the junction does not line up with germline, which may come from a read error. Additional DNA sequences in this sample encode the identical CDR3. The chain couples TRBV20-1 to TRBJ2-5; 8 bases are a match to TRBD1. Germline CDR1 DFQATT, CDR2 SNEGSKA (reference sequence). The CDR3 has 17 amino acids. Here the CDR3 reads CSASALLGQGRGETQYF. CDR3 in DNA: TGCAGTGCTAGTGCCCTCCTTGGACAGGGAAGGGGAGAGACTCAGTACTTC.

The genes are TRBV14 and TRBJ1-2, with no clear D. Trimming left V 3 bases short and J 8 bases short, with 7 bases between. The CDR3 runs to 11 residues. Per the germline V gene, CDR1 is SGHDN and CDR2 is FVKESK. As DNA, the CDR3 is TGTGCCAGCAGCCAGGAGTGGGGCTACACCTTC. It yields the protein CASSQEWGYTF.

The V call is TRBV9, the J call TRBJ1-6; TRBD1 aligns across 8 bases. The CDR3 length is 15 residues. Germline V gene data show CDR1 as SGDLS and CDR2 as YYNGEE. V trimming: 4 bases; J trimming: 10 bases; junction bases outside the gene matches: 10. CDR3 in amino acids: CASSPWDRTSSPLHF. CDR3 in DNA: TGTGCCAGCAGCCCATGGGACAGGACAAGCTCACCCCTCCACTTT.

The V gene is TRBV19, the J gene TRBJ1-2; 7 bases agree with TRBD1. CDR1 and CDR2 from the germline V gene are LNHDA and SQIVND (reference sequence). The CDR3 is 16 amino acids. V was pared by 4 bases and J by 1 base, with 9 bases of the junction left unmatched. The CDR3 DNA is TGTGCCAGTAGTAAATCCACAGGGGCCGTTAACTATGGCTACACCTTC. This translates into CASSKSTGAVNYGYTF.

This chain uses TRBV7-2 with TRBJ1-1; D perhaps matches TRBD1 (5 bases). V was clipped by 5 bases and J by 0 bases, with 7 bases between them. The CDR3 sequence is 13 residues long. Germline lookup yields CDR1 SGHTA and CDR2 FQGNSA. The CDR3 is CASSVRVNTEAFF. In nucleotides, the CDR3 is TGTGCCAGCAGCGTCAGGGTGAACACTGAAGCTTTCTTT.

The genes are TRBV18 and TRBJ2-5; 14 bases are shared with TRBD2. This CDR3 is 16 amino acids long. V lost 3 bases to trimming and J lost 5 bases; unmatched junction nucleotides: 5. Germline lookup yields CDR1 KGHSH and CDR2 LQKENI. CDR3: CASSPTSGRALETQYF. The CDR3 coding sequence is TGTGCCAGCTCACCGACTAGCGGGAGGGCCTTGGAGACCCAGTACTTC.

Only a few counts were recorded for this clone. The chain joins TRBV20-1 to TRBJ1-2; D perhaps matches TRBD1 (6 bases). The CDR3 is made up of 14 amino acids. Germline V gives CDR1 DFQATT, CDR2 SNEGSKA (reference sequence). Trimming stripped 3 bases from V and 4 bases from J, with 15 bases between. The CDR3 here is CSASQFPDSYGYTF. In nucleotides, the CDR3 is TGCAGTGCTAGTCAGTTCCCGGACAGCTATGGCTACACCTTC.